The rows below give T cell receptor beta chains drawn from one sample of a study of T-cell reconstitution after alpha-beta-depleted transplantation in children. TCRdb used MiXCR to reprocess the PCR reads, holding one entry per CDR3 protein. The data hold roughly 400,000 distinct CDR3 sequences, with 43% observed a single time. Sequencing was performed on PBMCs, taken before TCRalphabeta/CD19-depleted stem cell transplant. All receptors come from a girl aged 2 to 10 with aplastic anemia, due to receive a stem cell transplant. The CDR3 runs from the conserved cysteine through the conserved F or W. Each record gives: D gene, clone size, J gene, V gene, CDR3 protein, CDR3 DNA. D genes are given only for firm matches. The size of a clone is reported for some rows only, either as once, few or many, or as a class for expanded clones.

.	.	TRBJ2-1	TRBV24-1	CATSEDNEQFF	TGTGCCACCAGTGAGGACAATGAGCAGTTCTTC
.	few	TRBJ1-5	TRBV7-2	CASSAQRGYSNQPQHF	TGTGCCAGCAGCGCACAAAGGGGTTATAGCAATCAGCCCCAGCATTTT
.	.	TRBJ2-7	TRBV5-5	CASSLSRTRDYEQYF	TGTGCCAGCAGCTTGTCTCGGACAAGAGACTACGAGCAGTACTTC
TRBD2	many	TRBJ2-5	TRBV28	CASTFPGTGTSGRAGTQYF	TGTGCCAGCACCTTCCCAGGAACCGGGACTAGCGGGAGGGCCGGGACCCAGTACTTC
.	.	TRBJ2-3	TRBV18	CASSPINGYTDTQYF	TGTGCCAGCTCACCAATAAACGGTTACACAGATACGCAGTATTTT
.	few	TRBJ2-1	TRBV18	CASSPRAPSSYNEQFF	TGTGCCAGCTCACCCAGGGCGCCGAGCTCCTACAATGAGCAGTTCTTC
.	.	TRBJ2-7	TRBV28	CASSLGIAYREQYF	TGTGCCAGTTCTCTCGGGATCGCCTACCGGGAGCAGTACTTC
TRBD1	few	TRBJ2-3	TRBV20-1	CSAPGTGDNTQYF	TGCAGTGCTCCCGGGACAGGGGACAATACGCAGTATTTT
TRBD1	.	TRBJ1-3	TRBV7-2	CASSPTGGRGNTIYF	TGTGCCAGCAGCCCCACAGGGGGAAGGGGAAACACCATATATTTT
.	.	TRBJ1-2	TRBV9	CASSLDRFNYGYTF	TGTGCCAGCAGCCTCGACAGGTTTAACTATGGCTACACCTTC
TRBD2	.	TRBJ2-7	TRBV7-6	CASSPLRLAGYEQYF	TGTGCCAGCAGCCCTCTACGACTAGCTGGCTACGAGCAGTACTTC
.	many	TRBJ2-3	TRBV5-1	CASGPAGSTDTQYF	TGCGCCAGCGGCCCGGCGGGGAGCACAGATACGCAGTATTTT
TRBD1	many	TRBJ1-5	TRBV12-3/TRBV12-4	CASRRTGQANQPQHF	TGTGCCAGCAGACGTACGGGACAGGCTAATCAGCCCCAGCATTTT
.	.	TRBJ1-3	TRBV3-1	CASSQVERTGEGNTIYF	TGTGCCAGCAGCCAAGTGGAGAGGACTGGTGAGGGAAACACCATATATTTT
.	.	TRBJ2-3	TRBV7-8	CASRDTVDTQYF	TGTGCCAGCAGGGACACCGTAGATACGCAGTATTTT
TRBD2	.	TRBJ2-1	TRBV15	CATSRLAGGPNEQFF	TGTGCCACCAGCAGATTAGCGGGAGGGCCGAATGAGCAGTTCTTC
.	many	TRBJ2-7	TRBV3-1	CASSQDPPGSYEQYF	TGTGCCAGCAGCCAAGACCCCCCAGGGTCCTACGAGCAGTACTTC
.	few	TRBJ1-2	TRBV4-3	CASSQDGGNYGYTF	TGCGCCAGCAGCCAAGATGGAGGGAACTATGGCTACACCTTC
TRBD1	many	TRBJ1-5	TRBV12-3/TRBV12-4	CASSHGQDNQPQHF	TGTGCCAGCAGCCACGGACAGGATAATCAGCCCCAGCATTTT
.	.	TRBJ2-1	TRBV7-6	CASSLNVYNEQFF	TGTGCCAGCAGCTTAAACGTATACAATGAGCAGTTCTTC
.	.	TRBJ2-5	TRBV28	CASDYRAGIQETQYF	TGTGCCAGCGATTATCGGGCAGGAATCCAAGAGACCCAGTACTTC
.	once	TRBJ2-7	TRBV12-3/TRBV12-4	CASSSSSVRADSYEQYF	TGTGCCAGCAGTTCGTCCTCCGTCCGGGCAGACTCCTACGAGCAGTACTTC
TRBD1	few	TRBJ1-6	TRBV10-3	CAISDPRGAGISPLHF	TGTGCCATCAGTGACCCCAGGGGGGCCGGTATCTCACCCCTCCACTTT
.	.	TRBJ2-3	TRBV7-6	CASSLQGGYTDTQYF	TGTGCCAGCAGCTTGCAGGGGGGATACACAGATACGCAGTATTTT
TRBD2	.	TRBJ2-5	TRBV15	CATSRQLAGAETQYF	TGTGCCACCAGCAGGCAACTAGCGGGAGCTGAGACCCAGTACTTC
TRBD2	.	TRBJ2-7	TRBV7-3	CASSLTSGGTYEQYF	TGTGCCAGCAGCTTGACTAGCGGGGGCACCTACGAGCAGTACTTC
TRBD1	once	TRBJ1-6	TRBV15	CATSRDYSDRAGSPLHF	TGTGCCACCAGCAGAGATTATTCGGACAGGGCTGGCTCACCCCTCCACTTT
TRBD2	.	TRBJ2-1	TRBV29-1	CSAPPPSGGNEQFF	TGCAGCGCGCCCCCGCCTAGCGGGGGGAATGAGCAGTTCTTC
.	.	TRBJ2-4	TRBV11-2	CASSLVAGADIQYF	TGTGCCAGCAGCTTAGTTGCGGGTGCGGACATTCAGTACTTC
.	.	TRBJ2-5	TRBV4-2	CASSQVPQVQETQYF	TGTGCCAGCAGCCAAGTCCCCCAGGTTCAAGAGACCCAGTACTTC
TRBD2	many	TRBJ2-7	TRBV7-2	CASSLGTSGTYEQYF	TGTGCCAGCAGCTTAGGGACTAGCGGGACTTACGAGCAGTACTTC
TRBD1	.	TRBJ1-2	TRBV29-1	CSVDKGGLNYGYTF	TGCAGCGTTGACAAAGGGGGCCTGAACTATGGCTACACCTTC
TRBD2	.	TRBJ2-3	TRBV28	CASSLVSGLAGGIHTDTQYF	TGTGCCAGCAGTTTAGTCTCGGGACTAGCGGGGGGGATACACACAGATACGCAGTATTTT
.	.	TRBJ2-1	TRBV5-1	CASSYAGPSDNEQFF	TGCGCCAGCAGCTACGCGGGACCTAGTGACAATGAGCAGTTCTTC
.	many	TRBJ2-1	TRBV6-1	CASSDQGYNEQFF	TGTGCCAGCAGTGACCAGGGATACAATGAGCAGTTCTTC
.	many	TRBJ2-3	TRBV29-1	CSVEGLTDTQYF	TGCAGCGTTGAAGGGCTAACAGATACGCAGTATTTT
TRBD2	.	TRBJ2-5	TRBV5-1	CASSLALAGALQETQYF	TGCGCCAGCAGCTTGGCGCTAGCGGGGGCCCTCCAAGAGACCCAGTACTTC
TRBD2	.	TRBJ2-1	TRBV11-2	CASSFHHPSGRYNEQFF	TGTGCCAGCAGCTTCCATCACCCTAGCGGGAGGTACAATGAGCAGTTCTTC
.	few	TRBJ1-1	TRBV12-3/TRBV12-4	CASSSTLVQRNTEAFF	TGTGCCAGCAGTTCCACCCTCGTCCAGCGGAACACTGAAGCTTTCTTT
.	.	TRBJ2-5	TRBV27	CASSLYSGGPHYF	TGTGCCAGCAGTTTATATAGCGGAGGGCCCCATTACTTC
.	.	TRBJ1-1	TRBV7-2	CASTSGAEAFF	TGTGCCAGCACAAGCGGGGCTGAAGCTTTCTTT
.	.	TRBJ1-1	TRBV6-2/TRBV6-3	CASERGRGTEAFF	TGTGCCAGCGAAAGGGGGAGGGGCACTGAAGCTTTCTTT
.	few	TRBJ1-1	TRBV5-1	CASSLVAGPTTEAFF	TGCGCCAGCAGCTTGGTAGCGGGACCTACCACTGAAGCTTTCTTT
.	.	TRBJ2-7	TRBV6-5	CASSYSSAGGEQYF	TGTGCCAGCAGTTACTCGTCCGCCGGAGGCGAGCAGTACTTC
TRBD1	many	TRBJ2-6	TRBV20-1	CSAETGSLSGANVLTF	TGCAGTGCGGAGACAGGGTCACTCTCTGGGGCCAACGTCCTGACTTTC
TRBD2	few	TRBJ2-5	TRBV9	CASSAPGGRAGETQYF	TGTGCCAGCAGCGCACCCGGAGGGAGGGCAGGAGAGACCCAGTACTTC
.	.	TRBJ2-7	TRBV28	CASSYQNYEQYF	TGTGCCAGCAGTTATCAGAACTACGAGCAGTACTTC
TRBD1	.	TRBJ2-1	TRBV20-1	CSARGQGAWNEQFF	TGCAGTGCTAGAGGACAGGGGGCTTGGAATGAGCAGTTCTTC
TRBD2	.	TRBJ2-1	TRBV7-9	CASSPQTSPRYNEQFF	TGTGCCAGCAGCCCCCAGACTAGCCCCCGATACAATGAGCAGTTCTTC
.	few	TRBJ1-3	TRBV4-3	CASSQDWGNTIYF	TGCGCCAGCAGCCAAGATTGGGGAAACACCATATATTTT